This entry lists 21 T cell receptor beta chains sequenced from one sample in a study of blood T cell repertoires in COVID-19. Repertoires were generated with immunoSEQ multiplex PCR, while TCRdb's copy carries only in-frame clones and drops some. Of approximately 90,000 clones listed, about nine tenths were seen once; the top ten hold about 3.4%. Sequencing was done on a sample of peripheral blood. The receptors here all came from an older woman with acute or convalescent COVID-19.

V gene TRBV14 combines with J gene TRBJ1-1; perhaps TRBD1 as D (5 bases). Germline CDR1 SGHDN, CDR2 FVKESK. The V end lost 1 base, the J end lost 5 bases, and 14 bases lay between the germline ends. There are 15 residues in the CDR3. The CDR3 bases are TGTGCCAGCAGCCAAGCAAGTTCAGGGCGGACTGAAGCTTTCTTT. Its protein product is CASSQASSGRTEAFF.

The chain combines TRBV27 with TRBJ1-1; no firm D call. The ends were cut back, 4 bases at V and 1 base at J, with 10 bases in the middle. There are 14 residues in the CDR3. Per the germline V gene, CDR1 is MNHEY and CDR2 is SMNVEV (reference sequence). The CDR3 nucleotides read TGTGCCAGCAGTTCACCCCACAAGAACACTGAAGCTTTCTTT. This sequence encodes CASSSPHKNTEAFF.

The chain employs TRBV12-5 and TRBJ2-5; 7 bases are a match to TRBD2. This CDR3 has 13 residues. The junction had 7 bases not matched to a gene; V was cut back by 5 bases and J by 7 bases. Germline CDR1 LGHNT, CDR2 FRNRAP. CDR3 in DNA: TGTGCTAGTGGTCCAGGCGGGGGTACGACCCAGTACTTC. Translated: CASGPGGGTTQYF.

J is TRBJ1-1 and V is TRBV29-1; 7 nucleotides line up with TRBD1. After removal of 1 base from V and 0 bases from J, the junction contained 14 bases not matched to a gene. CDR1 and CDR2 (germline): SQVTM, ANQGSEA. CDR3 length: 18 amino acids. The CDR3 loop reads CSVEGPTGTATLNTEAFF. CDR3 bases: TGCAGCGTTGAAGGTCCTACCGGGACAGCAACACTGAACACTGAAGCTTTCTTT.

The chain joins TRBV5-1 to TRBJ1-2; D not certain. V was clipped by 0 bases and J by 2 bases, with 8 bases between them. The germline CDR1 and CDR2 sequences are SGHRS and YFSETQ. This CDR3 is built from 14 residues. The CDR3 sequence is CASSLAGGNYGYTF. The CDR3 nucleotides read TGCGCCAGCAGCTTGGCCGGAGGGAACTATGGCTACACCTTC.

This chain uses TRBV28 with TRBJ1-1; D remains unclear. Deletions cut 5 bases from V and 0 bases from J, with 10 bases between. The CDR3 contains 14 residues. Per germline, CDR1 MDHEN and CDR2 SYDVKM. CDR3 region: CASSPILMNTEAFF. DNA of the CDR3: TGTGCCAGCAGTCCTATTCTTATGAACACTGAAGCTTTCTTT.

The V call is TRBV5-1, the J call TRBJ2-1; 9 bases are shared with TRBD1. The CDR3 covers 14 residues. CDR1 and CDR2 from the germline V gene are SGHRS and YFSETQ. V lost 4 bases to trimming and J lost 6 bases; unmatched junction nucleotides: 5. The CDR3 coding sequence is TGCGCCAGCAGCGGGGGACAGGGCTTCAATGAGCAGTTCTTC. Its translation is CASSGGQGFNEQFF.

This chain joins TRBV18 and TRBJ1-1; 8 bases are a match to TRBD1. Per germline, CDR1 KGHSH and CDR2 LQKENI. With 1 base clipped from V and 4 bases from J, the junction kept 8 bases outside the gene matches. The length of the CDR3 is 16 residues. The CDR3, as DNA: TGTGCCAGCTCACCACGGCAGGGGGCAGAGGGCACTGAAGCTTTCTTT. It specifies CASSPRQGAEGTEAFF.

The chain recombines TRBV6-2 or TRBV6-3 with TRBJ2-1, with 15 bases that match TRBD2. The CDR3 runs to 14 residues. The junction had 1 base not matched to a gene; V was cut back by 4 bases and J by 9 bases. Germline CDR1 reads MNHEY; CDR2 reads SVGEGT. The CDR3 coding sequence is TGTGCCAGCAGTTGGACTAGCGGGAGGGGTGAGCAGTTCTTC. As protein: CASSWTSGRGEQFF.

CDR3 coding DNA: TGTGCCAGCAGCTTGGACAGGGGCAATAATTCACCCCTCCACTTT. Translation gives CASSLDRGNNSPLHF. This rearrangement joins TRBV7-2 to TRBJ1-6, with 9 bases lining up with TRBD1. The V gene end was trimmed by 3 bases and the J gene end by 5 bases; junction bases not matched to a gene: 2. The germline V gene encodes CDR1 SGHTA and CDR2 FQGNSA. This CDR3 is built from 15 residues.

The chain is built from TRBV18 and TRBJ2-7; 9 positions match TRBD1. Germline V gene sequence: CDR1 KGHSH, CDR2 LQKENI. The CDR3 spans 19 residues. J gave up 3 bases and V 4 bases, and 19 bases lay outside the gene matches. The CDR3 DNA follows: TGTGCCAGCTCACTGAAGACAGGGGGTCTCCCCCCCACCTACTACGAGCAGTACTTC. Amino acids: CASSLKTGGLPPTYYEQYF.

V is TRBV18 and J is TRBJ1-5; tentatively, D is TRBD1 (5 bases). The CDR3 consists of 15 residues. Germline V gives CDR1 KGHSH, CDR2 LQKENI. V was pared by 3 bases and J by 0 bases, with 9 bases between. CDR3 sequence (DNA): TGTGCCAGCTCACCGTCAGGGATTAGCAATCAGCCCCAGCATTTT. As protein: CASSPSGISNQPQHF.

The chain joins TRBV28 to TRBJ1-4; no clear D gene. Germline CDR1 MDHEN, CDR2 SYDVKM. The CDR3 is 15 amino acids. V was trimmed by 4 bases and J by 1 base, leaving 10 bases between them. The CDR3 coding sequence is TGTGCCAGCAGTTACGCAGGAAGAACTAATGAAAAACTGTTTTTT. Translation: CASSYAGRTNEKLFF.

This chain uses TRBV24-1 with TRBJ2-1; 8 bases are shared with TRBD2. CDR1 and CDR2 from the germline V gene are KGHDR and SFDVKD. There are 16 residues in the CDR3. V shed 3 bases, J shed 8 bases, and the junction held 11 bases outside the gene matches. The CDR3 here is CATSDDKRERHHEQFF. Here the CDR3 DNA reads TGTGCCACCAGTGATGACAAGCGGGAGCGGCATCATGAGCAGTTCTTC.

The chain employs TRBV5-6 and TRBJ1-2; the match to TRBD1 covers 11 bases. Germline V lookup: CDR1 SGHDT, CDR2 YYEEEE. The CDR3 consists of 15 residues. V trimming: 3 bases; J trimming: 6 bases; junction bases outside the gene matches: 7. CDR3 sequence (DNA): TGTGCCAGCAGCTCACTGGACAGGGGGCCCCATGGCTACACCTTC. Its protein product is CASSSLDRGPHGYTF.

The chain has TRBV5-1 and TRBJ2-5; 8 positions agree with TRBD2. Trimming at V came to 1 base and at J to 9 bases, leaving 17 bases not matched to a gene. Germline V gene sequence: CDR1 SGHRS, CDR2 YFSETQ. The CDR3 loop spans 17 amino acids. The CDR3 reads CASSLSSAGVYRRAQYF. CDR3 DNA sequence: TGCGCCAGCAGCTTGTCGTCAGCGGGAGTTTACCGTCGTGCCCAGTACTTC.

This sequence joins TRBV19 and TRBJ1-5, with 7 positions matching TRBD1. Trimming removed 1 base from V and 6 bases from J; junction bases left unmatched: 6. The germline V gene has CDR1 LNHDA and CDR2 SQIVND (reference sequence). This CDR3 contains 15 residues. CDR3 amino acids: CASSIGQGVGQPQHF. The DNA of the CDR3 is TGTGCCAGTAGTATAGGGCAGGGGGTAGGTCAGCCCCAGCATTTT. The full variable domain, its missing parts supplied by reference TRBV19 and TRBJ1-5, is DGGITQSPKYLFRKEGQNVTLSCEQNLNHDAMYWYRQDPGQGLRLIYYSQIVNDFQKGDIAEGYSVSREKKESFPLTVTSAQKNPTAFYLCASSIGQGVGQPQHFGDGTRLSIL.

The genes are TRBV6-2 or TRBV6-3 and TRBJ2-1; D is perhaps TRBD2 (5 bases). Deletions cut 2 bases from V and 3 bases from J, with 5 bases between. The CDR3 extends over 13 amino acids. CDR1 and CDR2 (germline): MNHEY, SVGEGT. CDR3 region: CASSYRDYNEQFF. The CDR3 DNA is TGTGCCAGCAGTTACCGGGACTACAATGAGCAGTTCTTC.

The J gene is TRBJ2-1, the V gene TRBV5-1, with TRBD2 matching over 12 bases. CDR3 length: 15 amino acids. Germline CDR1 SGHRS, CDR2 YFSETQ. Losses at the gene ends were 2 bases for V and 7 bases for J; bases not matched to a gene: 4. As DNA, the CDR3 is TGCGCCAGCAGCTTCATGACTAGCGGGAGTAATGAGCAGTTCTTC. It codes for CASSFMTSGSNEQFF.

This chain joins TRBV10-2 and TRBJ2-2; D might be TRBD2 (6 bases). The ends were cut back, 7 bases at V and 4 bases at J, with 10 bases in the middle. Germline V gives CDR1 WSHSY, CDR2 SAAADI. The CDR3 contains 13 residues. In nucleotides, the CDR3 is TGCGCCAGCAATGGGGGGAGCACCGGGGAGCTGTTTTTT. It specifies CASNGGSTGELFF.

J is TRBJ1-2 and V is TRBV20-1; 12 nucleotides align to TRBD1. The CDR3 runs to 14 residues. The germline gives CDR1 DFQATT, CDR2 SNEGSKA (reference sequence). Germline trimming cut 3 bases from V and 10 bases from J; bases unmatched to any gene: 9. CDR3 loop: CSASVGGTGGIYTF. The DNA of the CDR3 is TGCAGTGCTAGTGTCGGCGGGACAGGGGGCATCTACACCTTC.